The 25 T cell receptor beta chains given below trace back to one sample, sequenced in a study of OX40 agonist ivuxolimab in advanced cancers. Here immunoSEQ multiplex PCR was the method, and the copy in TCRdb shows in-frame clones only, minus some. The profile shows around 67,000 clones, roughly nine tenths of them singletons. Material: CD4+ or CD8+ T cells sorted from blood, obtained in a trial of the OX40 agonist ivuxolimab. These receptors were taken from an adult with an advanced solid tumor such as melanoma, head and neck, liver or kidney cancer.

The rearrangement uses TRBV28 and TRBJ2-1; 7 bases agree with TRBD2. Germline V CDR1 and CDR2: MDHEN, SYDVKM. With 2 bases clipped from V and 9 bases from J, the junction kept 10 bases outside the gene matches. This CDR3 has 15 residues. This chain's CDR3 is CASSLERDGRGEQFF. The CDR3 DNA reads as TGTGCCAGCAGTTTAGAGCGGGATGGCCGGGGTGAGCAGTTCTTC. Looking up the rest from reference TRBV28 and TRBJ2-1 gives the full variable domain: DVKVTQSSRYLVKRTGEKVFLECVQDMDHENMFWYRQDPGLGLRLIYFSYDVKMKEKGDIPEGYSVSREKKERFSLILESASTNQTSMYLCASSLERDGRGEQFFGPGTRLTVL.

This chain connects TRBV25-1 to TRBJ2-3; possibly TRBD1 for D (5 bases). The V and J ends lost 3 bases and 4 bases respectively, with 14 bases between them. CDR1 is MGHDK and CDR2 is SYGVNS in the germline V gene. This CDR3 has 15 amino acids. CDR3 in amino acids: CASSDPGPFADTQYF. CDR3 in DNA: TGTGCCAGCAGTGACCCAGGGCCTTTCGCAGATACGCAGTATTTT.

The chain carries TRBV21-1 and TRBJ2-1; the table calls TRBD1, which could not be checked here. TRBV21-1 is noted as a pseudogene. This CDR3 is built from 17 residues. DNA of the CDR3: TGTGCCAGCAGCGCTAAGATGGGGCACGACAAAAGTAATGAGCAGTTCTTC. Its translation is CASSAKMGHDKSNEQFF.

This rearrangement joins TRBV28 to TRBJ1-5; D might be TRBD1 (6 bases). V lost 7 bases and J lost 7, with 14 bases in between. Germline CDR1 reads MDHEN; CDR2 reads SYDVKM. This CDR3 has 13 residues. In DNA form, the CDR3 reads TGTGCCAGCACCCCAGGGGCCGGGCAGCCCCAGCATTTT. As protein: CASTPGAGQPQHF. The whole variable domain, remainder taken from reference TRBV28 and TRBJ1-5, is DVKVTQSSRYLVKRTGEKVFLECVQDMDHENMFWYRQDPGLGLRLIYFSYDVKMKEKGDIPEGYSVSREKKERFSLILESASTNQTSMYLCASTPGAGQPQHFGDGTRLSIL.

The CDR3 region has the DNA TGTGCCAGCTCCCACAGGGGACAGGCAACTAATGAAAAACTGTTTTTT. Protein product: CASSHRGQATNEKLFF. The chain links TRBV18 to TRBJ1-4; TRBD1 matches 8 bases. Germline CDR1 KGHSH, CDR2 LQKENI. The ends lost 6 bases at V and 0 bases at J; junction bases unmatched: 6. The CDR3 totals 16 residues.

V is TRBV6-1 and J is TRBJ1-2; D not certain. The CDR3 totals 14 residues. With 1 base removed from V and 8 bases from J, the gap between germline ends came to 14 bases. Per germline, CDR1 MNHNS and CDR2 SASEGT. The CDR3 bases are TGTGCCAGCAGTGAAGTCGAAGGGAAGGGAGGCTACACCTTC. Encoded protein: CASSEVEGKGGYTF.

This chain uses TRBV28 with TRBJ1-3, with 7 bases lining up with TRBD1. CDR1 and CDR2 (germline): MDHEN, SYDVKM. Germline trimming cut 3 bases from V and 2 bases from J; bases unmatched to any gene: 4. The CDR3 is 15 amino acids. The CDR3 DNA reads TGTGCCAGCAGTTTCTCGGGACAGCCTGGAAACACCATATATTTT. Encoded protein: CASSFSGQPGNTIYF.

The chain links TRBV21-1 to TRBJ2-1; the D segment call TRBD1 is taken from the table without a DNA check. TRBV21-1 is shown as a pseudogene. This CDR3 has 18 amino acids. The CDR3, as DNA: TGTGCCAGCAGCAAAGAAATGGCCGAACTGGGCCCCTACAATGAGCAGTTCTTC. This sequence encodes CASSKEMAELGPYNEQFF.

This rearrangement joins TRBV21-1 to TRBJ2-1; the table's TRBD1 call for D was not verified on the DNA. TRBV21-1 is noted as a pseudogene. This CDR3 spans 17 amino acids. This CDR3 reads CASSPLPRTVPYNEQFF. The CDR3 DNA reads TGTGCCAGCAGCCCCCTCCCAAGGACAGTACCCTACAATGAGCAGTTCTTC.

The rearrangement joins TRBV10-3 to TRBJ2-7; D not resolved. This CDR3 is built from 14 residues. CDR1 ENHRY and CDR2 SYGVKD come from the germline V gene. V was shortened by 0 bases and J by 4 bases, with 10 bases between the two germline ends. CDR3 in DNA: TGTGCCATCAGTGAGTCAAAGGTCCTATACGAGCAGTACTTC. It yields the protein CAISESKVLYEQYF.

The chain has TRBV5-1 and TRBJ1-1; D is possibly TRBD1 (5 bases). The CDR3 extends over 16 amino acids. Germline CDR1 and CDR2: SGHRS and YFSETQ. With 4 bases removed from V and 2 bases from J, the gap between germline ends came to 18 bases. DNA of the CDR3: TGCGCCAGCAGCCGAACTCCGGGACGGCAAAACACTGAAGCTTTCTTT. Translation gives CASSRTPGRQNTEAFF.

CDR3 loop: CASSHLLQARSYNEQFF. CDR3 sequence (DNA): TGTGCCAGCAGCCACCTTTTACAGGCTAGATCCTACAATGAGCAGTTCTTC. The J gene is TRBJ2-1, the V gene TRBV27; D possibly corresponds to TRBD1 (5 bases). V lost 6 bases and J 1 base, leaving 19 bases between the germline ends. Germline V gives CDR1 MNHEY, CDR2 SMNVEV (reference sequence). This CDR3 has 17 amino acids.

The chain employs TRBV5-1 and TRBJ1-2; D uncertain. This CDR3 has 13 amino acids. Trimming cost V 3 bases and J 1 base, with 7 bases left between them. The germline CDR1 and CDR2 sequences are SGHRS and YFSETQ. This chain's CDR3 is CASSSGSNYGYTF. CDR3 sequence (DNA): TGCGCCAGCAGCTCGGGAAGTAACTATGGCTACACCTTC.

The J gene is TRBJ2-1, the V gene TRBV11-2; no clear D. V lost 4 bases, J lost 6 bases, and 7 bases lay in between. This CDR3 has 12 residues. CDR1 is SGHAT, CDR2 FQNNGV, per germline. CDR3 coding DNA: TGTGCCAGCAGCTCCCAACGCAATGAGCAGTTCTTC. Protein: CASSSQRNEQFF.

This clone appeared a single time. The chain carries TRBV7-2 and TRBJ2-5; D gene ambiguous. Trimming shortened V by 6 bases and J by 1 base, and 18 bases separated the two germline ends. The CDR3 sequence is 16 residues long. Germline CDR1 and CDR2: SGHTA and FQGNSA. CDR3 DNA sequence: TGTGCCAGCAGAGCTGGGCGACTGGGTGGCCAAGAGACCCAGTACTTC. Translation: CASRAGRLGGQETQYF.

The J gene is TRBJ2-7, the V gene TRBV5-1; tentatively, D is TRBD2 (5 bases). With 4 bases removed from V and 4 bases from J, the gap between germline ends came to 12 bases. CDR1 SGHRS and CDR2 YFSETQ come from the germline V gene. This CDR3 spans 13 amino acids. The CDR3 reads CASSPAPGYEQYF. DNA for the CDR3: TGCGCCAGCAGCCCTGCACCGGGGTACGAGCAGTACTTC.

The J gene is TRBJ1-6, the V gene TRBV7-6; D is undetermined. CDR1 SGHVS and CDR2 FNYEAQ come from the germline V gene. Trimming took off 5 bases at V and 11 bases at J, with 13 bases between the two ends. This CDR3 region has 13 residues. DNA of the CDR3: TGTGCCAGCAGCCCCACTGAAACAACACCCCTCCACTTT. Its translation is CASSPTETTPLHF.

This clone was picked up one time. The chain is built from TRBV11-2 and TRBJ1-4, with 7 bases matching TRBD1. The CDR3 consists of 15 residues. Germline V gives CDR1 SGHAT, CDR2 FQNNGV. Unmatched junction bases numbered 7, after V lost 0 bases and J lost 9 bases. The CDR3 coding sequence is TGTGCCAGCAGCTTAGATTTTCAAGGGGGCCAAAAACTGTTTTTT. This translates into CASSLDFQGGQKLFF.

The chain links TRBV20-1 to TRBJ2-7; no clear D gene. Germline V CDR1 and CDR2: DFQATT, SNEGSKA (reference sequence). V lost 3 bases and J 7 bases, leaving 7 bases between the germline ends. The CDR3 covers 10 residues. Written as DNA, the CDR3 is TGCAGTGCTAGCCCCATTGAGCAGTACTTC. It codes for CSASPIEQYF.

This clone has a single count. V gene TRBV9 combines with J gene TRBJ2-3; D is ambiguous. The CDR3 has 13 amino acids. Germline CDR1 and CDR2: SGDLS and YYNGEE. V lost 4 bases to trimming and J lost 6 bases, with 12 bases between them. DNA of the CDR3: TGTGCCAGCAGCCCCCCGTTTTGGGATACGCAGTATTTT. Translating gives CASSPPFWDTQYF.

This chain joins TRBV2 and TRBJ1-5; D perhaps matches TRBD1 (5 bases). From germline, CDR1 is SNHLY and CDR2 FYNNEI. The V and J ends lost 7 bases and 0 bases respectively, with 22 bases between them. This CDR3 has 18 amino acids. CDR3 DNA: TGTGCCAGCACGTCGGGGCCAGGCGCTCTCTATAGCAATCAGCCCCAGCATTTT. Translated: CASTSGPGALYSNQPQHF.

The CDR3 sequence is CSVYDRVDVSGAKNIQYF. The CDR3 coding sequence is TGCAGCGTCTATGACAGGGTGGATGTTTCTGGAGCCAAAAACATTCAGTACTTC. The J gene is TRBJ2-4, the V gene TRBV29-1, with 7 bases that match TRBD1. Trimming took 6 bases from V and 0 from J; bases not matched to a gene: 17. In germline, CDR1 is SQVTM, CDR2 ANQGSEA. The CDR3 contains 18 residues.

The chain recombines TRBV7-2 with TRBJ2-1, with 7 bases identical to TRBD2. The CDR3 spans 15 residues. Germline trimming cut 1 base from V and 1 base from J; bases unmatched to any gene: 1. The germline V gene encodes CDR1 SGHTA and CDR2 FQGNSA. The CDR3 region is CASSLGGGSYNEQFF. CDR3 bases: TGTGCCAGCAGCTTAGGCGGGGGATCCTACAATGAGCAGTTCTTC.

The J gene is TRBJ2-7, the V gene TRBV6-1, with 8 bases aligning to TRBD1. This CDR3 is built from 13 residues. The germline V gene encodes CDR1 MNHNS and CDR2 SASEGT. V lost 5 bases and J lost 6; bases outside the gene matches: 6. Here the CDR3 reads CASSRTGLAEQYF. Here the CDR3 DNA reads TGTGCCAGCAGTAGGACAGGGTTGGCCGAGCAGTACTTC.

This chain uses TRBV4-2 with TRBJ2-3; TRBD2 aligns across 8 bases. Germline-derived CDR1 and CDR2 are LGHNA and YNFKEQ. With 4 bases clipped from V and 2 bases from J, the junction kept 11 bases outside the gene matches. The CDR3 length is 17 residues. The CDR3 coding sequence is TGTGCCAGCAGCCCCATCGAGCGGGGGAGAACCACAGATACGCAGTATTTT. It yields the protein CASSPIERGRTTDTQYF.